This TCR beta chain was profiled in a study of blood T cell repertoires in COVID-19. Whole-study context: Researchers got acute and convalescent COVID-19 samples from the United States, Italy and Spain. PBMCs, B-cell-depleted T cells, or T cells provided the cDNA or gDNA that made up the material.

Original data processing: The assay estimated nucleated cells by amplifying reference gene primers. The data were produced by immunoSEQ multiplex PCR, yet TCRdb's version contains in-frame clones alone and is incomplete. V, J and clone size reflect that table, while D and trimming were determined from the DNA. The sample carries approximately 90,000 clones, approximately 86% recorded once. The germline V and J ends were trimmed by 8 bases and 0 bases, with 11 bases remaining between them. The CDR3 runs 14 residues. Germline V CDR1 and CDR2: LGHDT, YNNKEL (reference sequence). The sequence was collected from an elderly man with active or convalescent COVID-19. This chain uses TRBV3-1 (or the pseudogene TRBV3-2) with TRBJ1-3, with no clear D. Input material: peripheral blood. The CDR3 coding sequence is TGTGCCAGCGGGGTCCGGGGCTCTGGAAACACCATATATTTT. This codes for CASGVRGSGNTIYF.